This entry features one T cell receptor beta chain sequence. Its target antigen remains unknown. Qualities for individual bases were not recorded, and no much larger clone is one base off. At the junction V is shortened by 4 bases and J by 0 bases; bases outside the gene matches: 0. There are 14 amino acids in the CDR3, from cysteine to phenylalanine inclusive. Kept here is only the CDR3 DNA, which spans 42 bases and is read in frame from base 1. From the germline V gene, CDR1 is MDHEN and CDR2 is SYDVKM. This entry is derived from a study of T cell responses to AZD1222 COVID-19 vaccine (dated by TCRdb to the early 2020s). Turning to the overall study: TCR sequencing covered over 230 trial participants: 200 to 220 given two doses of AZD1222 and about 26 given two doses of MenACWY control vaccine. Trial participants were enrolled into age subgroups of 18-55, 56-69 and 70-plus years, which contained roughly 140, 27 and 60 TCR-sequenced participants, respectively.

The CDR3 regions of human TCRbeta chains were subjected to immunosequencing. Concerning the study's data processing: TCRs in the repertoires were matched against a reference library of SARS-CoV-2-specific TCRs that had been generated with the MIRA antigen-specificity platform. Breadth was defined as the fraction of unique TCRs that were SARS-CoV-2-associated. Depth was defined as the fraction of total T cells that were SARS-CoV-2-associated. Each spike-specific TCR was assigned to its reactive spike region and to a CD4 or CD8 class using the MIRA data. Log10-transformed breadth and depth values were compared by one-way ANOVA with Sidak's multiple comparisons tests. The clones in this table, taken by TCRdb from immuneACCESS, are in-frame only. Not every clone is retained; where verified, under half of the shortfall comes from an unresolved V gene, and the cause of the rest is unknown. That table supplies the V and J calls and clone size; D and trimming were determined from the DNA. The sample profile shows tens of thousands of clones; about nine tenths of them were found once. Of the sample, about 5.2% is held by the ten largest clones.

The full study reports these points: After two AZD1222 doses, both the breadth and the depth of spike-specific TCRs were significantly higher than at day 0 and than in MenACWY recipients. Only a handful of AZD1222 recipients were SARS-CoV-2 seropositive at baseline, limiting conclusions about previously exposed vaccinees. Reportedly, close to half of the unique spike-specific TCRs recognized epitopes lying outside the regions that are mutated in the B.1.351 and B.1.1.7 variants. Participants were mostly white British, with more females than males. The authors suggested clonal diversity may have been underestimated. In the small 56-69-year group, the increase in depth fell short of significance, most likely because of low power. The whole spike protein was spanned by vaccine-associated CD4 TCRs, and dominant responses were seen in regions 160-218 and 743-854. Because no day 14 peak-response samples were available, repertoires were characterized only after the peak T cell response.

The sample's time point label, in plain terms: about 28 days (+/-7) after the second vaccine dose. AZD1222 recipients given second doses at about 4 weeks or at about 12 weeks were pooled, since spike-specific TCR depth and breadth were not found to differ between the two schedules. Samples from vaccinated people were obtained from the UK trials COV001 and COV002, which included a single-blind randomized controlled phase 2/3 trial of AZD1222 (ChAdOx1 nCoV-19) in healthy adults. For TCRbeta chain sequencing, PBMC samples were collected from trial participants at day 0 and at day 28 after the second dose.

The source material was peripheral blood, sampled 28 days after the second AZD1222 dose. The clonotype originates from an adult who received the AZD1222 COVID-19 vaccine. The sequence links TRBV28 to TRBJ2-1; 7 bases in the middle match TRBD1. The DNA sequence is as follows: TGTGCCAGCAGTTCAGGGGGCTCCTACAATGAGCAGTTCTTC. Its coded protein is CASSSGGSYNEQFF.